The 29 T cell receptor beta chains below were found in one sample sequenced in a study of CD8 T cells in Susac syndrome. With random hexamers, roughly 0.45 to 1 ug RNA was reverse transcribed. MiXCR, run by TCRdb on the immunoSEQ multiplex PCR reads, gives a single entry per CDR3 protein. The table records some 60,000 distinct CDR3 sequences, more than 90% of them present only once. Sequenced sample: CD8+ T cells from PBMCs. The receptor source for this set is a human donor in good health.

The chain is built from TRBV20-1 and TRBJ1-2; D not resolved. Germline V lookup: CDR1 DFQATT, CDR2 SNEGSKA (reference sequence). CDR3 length equals 14 residues. V lost 4 bases and J lost 3, with 15 bases in between. The CDR3 region has the DNA TGCAGTGCTAATCACTTTGGATTTGACTATGGCTACACCTTC. It specifies CSANHFGFDYGYTF.

This chain joins TRBV7-6 and TRBJ2-1; D ambiguous. The CDR3 runs to 12 residues. CDR1 is SGHVS and CDR2 is FNYEAQ in the germline V gene. V was cut by 5 bases and J by 1 base, with 3 bases left in between. The CDR3 spells CASSTSYNEQFF. The CDR3 region has the DNA TGTGCCAGCAGCACGTCCTACAATGAGCAGTTCTTC.

This clonotype was counted a single time. As DNA, the CDR3 is TGTGCCAGCAGTTACTCTCATGGCCTAACTAATTCACCCCTCCACTTT. Protein: CASSYSHGLTNSPLHF. The chain couples TRBV6-6 to TRBJ1-6; D is unclear. Between the trimmed V and J ends, which lost 0 bases and 6 bases, there was a span of 12 bases. The CDR3 length is 16 residues. Germline V gene lookup returns CDR1 MNHNY and CDR2 SVGAGI (reference sequence).

The chain carries TRBV5-1 and TRBJ2-1; possible D gene TRBD1, 5 bases. Trimming stripped 0 bases from V and 2 bases from J, with 9 bases between. Germline V gene lookup returns CDR1 SGHRS and CDR2 YFSETQ. This CDR3 spans 15 amino acids. The CDR3 sequence is CASSLAQGPYNEQFF. In DNA form, the CDR3 reads TGCGCCAGCAGCTTGGCTCAGGGCCCCTACAATGAGCAGTTCTTC.

This chain joins TRBV10-3 and TRBJ2-3, with TRBD2 matching 12 bases. The germline gives CDR1 ENHRY, CDR2 SYGVKD. Trimming took 10 bases from V and 0 from J; bases not matched to a gene: 5. This CDR3 has 15 amino acids. As DNA, the CDR3 is TGTGCCACTCGGACTAGCGGGACAAGCACAGATACGCAGTATTTT. This translates into CATRTSGTSTDTQYF.

The chain has TRBV7-2 and TRBJ2-5, with TRBD1 matching over 9 bases. The germline V gene has CDR1 SGHTA and CDR2 FQGNSA. Losses at the gene ends were 4 bases for V and 4 bases for J; bases not matched to a gene: 16. This CDR3 is 18 amino acids long. As DNA, the CDR3 is TGTGCCAGCAGCTCCCCCGGAACCGGGACAGGGCTAGTAGAGACCCAGTACTTC. This translates into CASSSPGTGTGLVETQYF.

This chain joins TRBV19 and TRBJ2-5, with 11 bases that match TRBD1. V shed 1 base and J 7 bases; nucleotides not matched to a gene: 8. This CDR3 spans 16 amino acids. Germline CDR1 LNHDA, CDR2 SQIVND (reference sequence). CDR3 coding DNA: TGTGCCAGTAGTATAGTTCAGGGACAGGGGGTCGGGACCCAGTACTTC. Its translation: CASSIVQGQGVGTQYF.

This clonotype was seen a single time. This chain connects TRBV5-1 to TRBJ2-6; D call uncertain. The V gene's germline CDR1 is SGHRS and CDR2 YFSETQ. Trimming shortened V by 3 bases and J by 0 bases, and 4 bases separated the two germline ends. CDR3 length equals 14 residues. The CDR3 protein is CASSYASGANVLTF. The CDR3 DNA is TGCGCCAGCAGCTACGCCTCTGGGGCCAACGTCCTGACTTTC.

This clonotype was seen a single time. V usage is TRBV7-3 and J usage is TRBJ2-1; the D gene is possibly TRBD2 (7 bases). V was clipped by 4 bases and J by 10 bases, with 23 bases between them. Per germline, CDR1 SGHTA and CDR2 FQGTGA. The CDR3 has 16 amino acids. Here the CDR3 reads CASSSRGGGYPSEQFF. In DNA, the CDR3 is TGTGCCAGCAGCTCAAGGGGGGGAGGGTATCCCTCCGAGCAGTTCTTC.

The chain uses TRBV19 and TRBJ2-7; 8 bases align to TRBD2. Germline V gives CDR1 LNHDA, CDR2 SQIVND (reference sequence). V shed 5 bases, J shed 3 bases, and the junction held 3 bases outside the gene matches. This CDR3 spans 13 amino acids. The CDR3 DNA follows: TGTGCCAGTAGTCAAGCGGGGGACTACGAGCAGTACTTC. As protein: CASSQAGDYEQYF.

This rearrangement joins TRBV28 to TRBJ2-4; D unresolved. The CDR3 is 15 residues long. Germline values: CDR1 MDHEN, CDR2 SYDVKM. V lost 5 bases and J 2 bases, leaving 13 bases between the germline ends. The CDR3: CASSLHWIPKNIQYF. CDR3 coding DNA: TGTGCCAGCAGTCTGCATTGGATTCCCAAAAACATTCAGTACTTC.

This clonotype was found once. The genes are TRBV9 and TRBJ1-2; 8 positions agree with TRBD1. The CDR3 is 15 residues long. With V trimmed by 0 bases and J by 2 bases, 3 bases remained unmatched. Germline V gene sequence: CDR1 SGDLS, CDR2 YYNGEE. The CDR3 region is CASSVAGQENYGYTF. The DNA of the CDR3 is TGTGCCAGCAGCGTAGCGGGACAGGAGAACTATGGCTACACCTTC. Using reference TRBV9 and TRBJ1-2 for the parts outside the CDR3, the full variable domain is DSGVTQTPKHLITATGQRVTLRCSPRSGDLSVYWYQQSLDQGLQFLIQYYNGEERAKGNILERFSAQQFPDLHSELNLSSLELGDSALYFCASSVAGQENYGYTFGSGTRLTVV.

The chain recombines TRBV27 with TRBJ1-5, with D unresolved. V was clipped by 2 bases and J by 4 bases, with 6 bases between them. Germline lookup yields CDR1 MNHEY and CDR2 SMNVEV (reference sequence). There are 13 residues in the CDR3. As DNA, the CDR3 is TGTGCCAGCAGTTTAACAGTTAATCAGCCCCAGCATTTT. Translating gives CASSLTVNQPQHF.

The chain's CDR3 is CASSPRTDDYGYTF. The CDR3 nucleotides read TGTGCCAGCAGTCCCCGGACCGACGACTATGGCTACACCTTC. The chain uses TRBV27 and TRBJ1-2; the D is unclear. This CDR3 is built from 14 residues. Looked up from germline, CDR1 is MNHEY and CDR2 is SMNVEV (reference sequence). V lost 5 bases and J 3 bases, leaving 13 bases between the germline ends.

The chain joins TRBV7-2 to TRBJ2-1, with 10 bases that match TRBD2. Losses at the gene ends were 6 bases for V and 7 bases for J; bases not matched to a gene: 6. Germline V gene data show CDR1 as SGHTA and CDR2 as FQGNSA. The CDR3 is 14 residues long. The CDR3 region has the DNA TGTGCCAGCAGATCGGGACTAGCGAGAAATGAGCAGTTCTTC. Its protein is CASRSGLARNEQFF.

This clonotype has only one observation. The genes are TRBV11-1 and TRBJ2-7, with 7 bases matching TRBD2. There are 16 residues in the CDR3. Germline V gene lookup returns CDR1 SGHAT and CDR2 FQDESV (reference sequence). V shed 3 bases and J 3 bases; nucleotides not matched to a gene: 11. CDR3 in DNA: TGTGCCAGCAGCTTGGGGGAGGGGCCGTTCTTCTACGAGCAGTACTTC. It encodes CASSLGEGPFFYEQYF.

The J gene is TRBJ2-2, the V gene TRBV4-1; D perhaps matches TRBD1 (6 bases). CDR1 is MGHRA, CDR2 YSYEKL, per germline. The V end was cut by 1 base, the J end by 8 bases, with 14 bases between. This CDR3 is built from 15 residues. The CDR3 spells CASSQGVGTGGELFF. The CDR3 DNA follows: TGCGCCAGCAGCCAAGGGGTGGGCACAGGGGGGGAGCTGTTTTTT.

The DNA for the CDR3 is TGTGCCAGCAGTTTACGGCTGGCGGAGTTGGCCGGGGAGCTGTTTTTT. Its protein is CASSLRLAELAGELFF. This chain connects TRBV27 to TRBJ2-2; no reliable D call. Per the germline V gene, CDR1 is MNHEY and CDR2 is SMNVEV (reference sequence). V lost 2 bases and J lost 6, with 16 bases in between. The CDR3 covers 16 residues.

The genes are TRBV5-4 and TRBJ2-5, with TRBD1 identical over 11 bases. Germline CDR1 reads SGHNT; CDR2 reads YYREEE (reference sequence). This CDR3 region has 16 residues. V was pared by 4 bases and J by 0 bases, with 5 bases of the junction left unmatched. This CDR3 reads CASSARDRGYQETQYF. CDR3 DNA sequence: TGTGCCAGCAGCGCGCGGGACAGGGGGTACCAAGAGACCCAGTACTTC.

This clonotype was seen just once. The chain combines TRBV27 with TRBJ1-3, with no clear D. CDR1 is MNHEY and CDR2 is SMNVEV in the germline V gene (reference sequence). This CDR3 has 11 amino acids. With 5 bases removed from V and 4 bases from J, the gap between germline ends came to 3 bases. The chain's CDR3 is CASSEGNTIYF. The CDR3 DNA reads TGTGCCAGCAGTGAGGGAAACACCATATATTTT.

The V and J genes are TRBV18 and TRBJ2-5, with no clear D. Trimming removed 0 bases from V and 1 base from J, with 12 bases in between. CDR1 and CDR2 from the germline V gene are KGHSH and LQKENI. CDR3 length: 16 residues. Here the CDR3 reads CASSPPPILPQETQYF. The DNA for the CDR3 is TGTGCCAGCTCACCACCTCCTATCCTTCCCCAAGAGACCCAGTACTTC.

The V and J genes are TRBV4-3 and TRBJ1-6; D perhaps matches TRBD1 (5 bases). This CDR3 spans 16 amino acids. V was shortened by 0 bases and J by 6 bases, with 12 bases between the two germline ends. Germline-derived CDR1 and CDR2 are LGHNA and YSLEER. Here the CDR3 DNA reads TGCGCCAGCAGCCAAGATGTCAGGGACGGTAATTCACCCCTCCACTTT. Translating gives CASSQDVRDGNSPLHF.

This clonotype was seen only once. The V gene is TRBV5-4, the J gene TRBJ1-2; D remains unclear. The V gene lost 4 bases and the J gene lost 4 bases, with 17 bases spanning the gap. Germline V gene sequence: CDR1 SGHNT, CDR2 YYREEE (reference sequence). The CDR3 is 15 amino acids. Written as DNA, the CDR3 is TGTGCCAGCAGCGCGGAGTTTTCCAGCCTCTATGGCTACACCTTC. Residues: CASSAEFSSLYGYTF.

V and J are TRBV7-9 and TRBJ2-5, with D maybe TRBD2 (5 bases). Germline V gene lookup returns CDR1 SEHNR and CDR2 FQNEAQ (reference sequence). The CDR3 totals 13 residues. Trimming took 5 bases from V and 3 from J, leaving 10 bases between them. The CDR3 loop is CASSRTVEETQYF. In DNA form, the CDR3 reads TGTGCCAGCAGCCGGACTGTAGAAGAGACCCAGTACTTC.

The chain has TRBV7-2 and TRBJ1-4; 12 positions match TRBD1. Per germline, CDR1 SGHTA and CDR2 FQGNSA. V lost 5 bases, J lost 7 bases, and 5 bases stayed unmatched. This CDR3 contains 15 residues. CDR3 coding DNA: TGTGCCAGCAGCCCCCGGGGACAGGGGGCTGAAAAACTGTTTTTT. Its protein is CASSPRGQGAEKLFF.

V is TRBV5-6 and J is TRBJ1-1; D gene ambiguous. This CDR3 comprises 15 residues. Germline CDR1 SGHDT, CDR2 YYEEEE. V lost 4 bases, J lost 8 bases, and 21 bases lay in between. Here the CDR3 DNA reads TGTGCCAGCAGCAGAGAAAGGTTCACGAGGAAAGAAGCTTTCTTT. Amino acid sequence: CASSRERFTRKEAFF.

This chain links TRBV2 with TRBJ1-1; D unclear. The CDR3 sequence is 15 residues long. Germline V CDR1 and CDR2: SNHLY, FYNNEI. Trimming cost V 1 base and J 3 bases, with 12 bases left between them. For the CDR3, the DNA is TGTGCCAGCAGTGAAGGAGGGTCTGCGTACACTGAAGCTTTCTTT. Translation: CASSEGGSAYTEAFF. Full variable domain (outside the CDR3, taken from reference TRBV2 and TRBJ1-1): EPEVTQTPSHQVTQMGQEVILRCVPISNHLYFYWYRQILGQKVEFLVSFYNNEISEKSEIFDDQFSVERPDGSNFTLKIRSTKLEDSAMYFCASSEGGSAYTEAFFGQGTRLTVV.

The count of this clonotype is one. The rearrangement joins TRBV4-1 to TRBJ2-1; no reliable D call. Between the trimmed V and J ends, which lost 6 bases and 0 bases, there was a span of 12 bases. Germline-derived CDR1 and CDR2 are MGHRA and YSYEKL. The CDR3 runs to 15 residues. The chain's CDR3 is CASSRVQSSYNEQFF. CDR3 coding DNA: TGCGCCAGCAGTCGTGTCCAGAGCTCCTACAATGAGCAGTTCTTC.

The rearrangement links TRBV6-5 to TRBJ2-7, with TRBD1 identical over 11 bases. V shed 5 bases and J 2 bases; nucleotides not matched to a gene: 5. Germline-derived CDR1 and CDR2 are MNHEY and SVGAGI. This CDR3 region has 15 residues. CDR3 sequence (DNA): TGTGCCAGCAGTAATCCGGGACAGGGGGCCTACGAGCAGTACTTC. Its translation: CASSNPGQGAYEQYF.